This entry concerns a single TCR beta chain. The antigen this receptor binds is unknown. No per-base quality is available; no much larger clone lies one base away. The data are from a study of post-analysis software for immune sequencing data (dated by TCRdb to the mid-2010s). Some background on the complete study: Recorded disease courses included relapsing-remitting, secondary progressive and progressive-relapsing multiple sclerosis, with some patients lacking subtype annotation. A subset of samples was prepared in parallel using single-end sample barcoding, then pooled and co-amplified after Illumina adapter ligation. The patient repertoires were compared against around 11 previously published healthy control repertoires obtained from donors aged about 6 to 28 years.

The paper's findings and limits, for the study overall: Strong co-clustering of samples prepared in the same batch was shown by direct clustering with F measure, prompting a batch-effect correction. The control group was slightly older than the multiple sclerosis patient group. Compared with controls, multiple sclerosis patients had significantly lower normalized Chao1 diversity, a finding suggesting substantial peripheral T-cell clonal expansion. Significantly higher frequencies in patients than in controls were found for about five TRBV segments, including TRBV5-6, TRBV5-1 and TRBV20-1.

Between the V and J ends, shortened by 3 bases and 1 base respectively, the junction contains 15 bases. The CDR3 sequence holds 15 residues, the cysteine and phenylalanine included. The read is trimmed to its CDR3 DNA, 45 bases read in frame from base 1. Looking up the germline V gene yields CDR1 SQVTM and CDR2 ANQGSEA. TCR beta repertoires were profiled from peripheral blood of about a dozen young patients with multiple sclerosis to demonstrate the VDJtools post-analysis software. The multiple sclerosis patients were children and adolescents between roughly 6 and 16 years of age. To prepare the library, PCR was applied. The data were produced on an Illumina HiSeq 2500. To reduce PCR and sequencing biases, unique molecular identifiers were built into the TCR beta cDNA libraries. About 0.5 million cDNA molecules were obtained for every 1 to 10 million input T cells, so each molecule roughly corresponded to one T cell. The same protocol used for the earlier healthy control dataset was applied to prepare and sequence the patient libraries. Samples belonging to the same batch were prepared together, multiplexed and sequenced on a shared HiSeq lane. Processing in the source paper ran as follows. Raw barcoded reads were processed with MIGEC, discarding single-read molecular identifier groups before consensus assembly and CDR3 extraction. Clonotype tables were post-analysed with VDJtools, and diversity was normalized by down-sampling all datasets to the smallest sample size. To correct batch-related cross-sample contamination, repertoire overlap clustering matched CDR3 amino acid sequences but not nucleotide sequences. TCRdb applied fastp at Q25 and MiXCR to the public reads, then kept only in-frame beta chains. Each CDR3 protein gets just one entry, which takes the most common genes and DNA from the rows behind it. These V and J calls originate from TCRdb's pipeline instead of the authors' own analysis. The sample contains hundreds of thousands of distinct CDR3 sequences, over 45% of them found a single time. Around 11% of the sample goes to the ten largest clones.

Recombination connected TRBV29-1 to TRBJ2-5, with the D gene not clear enough to name. The TCR was taken from a girl aged 2-10 years with multiple sclerosis. The sample taken for sequencing was blood. CDR3 sequence: CSVDMAGRIQETQYF. The DNA sequence reads TGCAGCGTTGATATGGCCGGCCGCATCCAAGAGACCCAGTACTTC.